This entry describes one T cell receptor beta chain. What it recognizes is unknown. This is likely a read error, given that the CDR3 carries no conserved phenylalanine or tryptophan at its end. These data come from a study of tumor-infiltrating lymphocytes in primary liver carcinoma. The CDR3 sequence is 13 residues long. V lost 2 bases to trimming and J lost 8 bases, with 13 bases between them. CDR1 and CDR2 (germline): SEHNR, FQNEAQ (reference sequence). Making TCR beta cDNA involved 400 to 600 ng total RNA and a constant-region primer. Slightly modified ARM-PCR with three nested multiplex PCR rounds yielded TCR beta libraries. Running roughly 10 cycles apiece, the first two PCR rounds relied on TRBV1-TRBV30 forward primers together with a C-beta reverse primer. Via MiXCR, TCRdb re-called the multiplex PCR reads, giving one row per CDR3 protein. Of approximately 100,000 distinct CDR3 sequences in the sample, about 67% were seen once.

RNA and DNA were co-extracted from 20-30 mg of unsorted bulk tissue. Sampling of each tumor involved five separate regions. Study-wide results and caveats: Significantly greater top-250-clone fractions characterized tumors relative to blood (p = 0.039).

Sequencing was performed on liver tumor tissue from sampling region 2. Subset reported: tumor region T2, inferior pole. This chain joins TRBV7-9 and TRBJ2-7; D is ambiguous. The receptor's source is a woman aged 55-70 years with primary liver carcinoma and hepatitis B virus infection. Here the CDR3 reads CASSLSQPHKQYL. The DNA of the CDR3 is TGTGCCAGCAGCTTAAGCCAACCCCACAAGCAGTACTTG.